This T cell receptor (beta chain) was recovered during a study of blood T cell repertoires in COVID-19. Looking at the study overall: Some COVID-19 samples were acute and others convalescent; all came from the United States, Italy and Spain. Sources were T cells, B-cell-depleted T cells, or PBMCs; the material itself was cDNA or gDNA.

In the original processing: Reference gene primer amplification gave estimated nucleated cell counts. Sequenced by immunoSEQ multiplex PCR; TCRdb stores in-frame clones only, minus some. V, J and clone size are those of that table, while D and trimming were read from the DNA. The profile shows roughly 350,000 clones, approximately 90% of them singletons. Germline loops: CDR1 SGHTA, CDR2 FQGNSA. V lost 6 bases and J lost 3; bases outside the gene matches: 9. CDR3 length: 16 residues. V and J are TRBV7-2 and TRBJ2-1; 9 bases are shared with TRBD2. This TCR was recovered from a woman under 30 who had recovered from COVID-19. The material sequenced was peripheral blood. CDR3 DNA sequence: TGTGCCAGCAGTCGCATAGCTAGCGGGATCTACAATGAGCAGTTCTTC. It is translated as CASSRIASGIYNEQFF.